This TCR beta chain was captured in a study of blood T cell repertoires in COVID-19 (dated by TCRdb to the early 2020s). Background for the entire study: Samples from collaborators originated in the United States, Italy and Spain and spanned both the acute and convalescent phases of COVID-19. The material from the prospective study consisted of cDNA or gDNA derived from T cells, B-cell-depleted T cells, or PBMCs. Deeply sampled blood TCRbeta repertoires from subjects exposed to, actively infected with, or recovered from COVID-19 were included in the dataset. A freely available public database, intended as a resource for researchers studying the immune response to SARS-CoV-2, is where the repertoires were released. Samples came from the ongoing ImmuneRACE study (first 160 participants) plus 1,254 subjects from 6 global collaborators. A de-identified subject ID, COVID-19 status, age in years and sex were almost always included in the sample metadata. Where available, HLA class I and class II types were obtained from metadata supplied by the sample provider rather than from assay-based typing.

TCRbeta CDR3 regions were amplified from genomic DNA by means of the immunoSEQ Assay, a bias-controlled multiplex PCR. The authors' analysis ran thus. Within the assay, amplification of reference gene primers was used to estimate how many nucleated cells each sample contained. Sequence reads were collapsed and filtered to measure the absolute abundance of every unique TCRbeta CDR3 rearrangement. For each sample, productive Simpson clonality was calculated as the square root of Simpson's diversity index over productive rearrangements. In TCRdb, the immuneACCESS table is reduced to in-frame sequences with V and J assigned. These tables do not hold every clone; where another copy was compared, an unresolved V gene accounts for under half, and the others remain unexplained. V and J calls plus clone size are reproduced from that table; the DNA served to infer D and trimming. The sample table records over 45,000 clones; around 92% of these occur just once. About 8.1% of the sample is taken by the ten largest.

Collaborating institutions collected whole blood in K2EDTA tubes following their own protocols. For TCRbeta analysis, collaborators shipped samples as frozen whole blood, isolated PBMCs, or DNA extracted from either of those sample types. What the work shows at the level of the full study, not this receptor alone: The quantity of clinical and demographic metadata differed by source and by participant and was supplied without curation.

To note about this clone: The antigen it binds to is not known. The junction differs from germline at one of its ends, possibly a read error.

The germline V gene (reference sequence) supplies CDR1 MNHEY and CDR2 SMNVEV. Including the terminal cysteine and phenylalanine, the CDR3 comprises 14 residues. The kept DNA is CDR3 alone, 42 bases in frame from the first base. The chain is assembled from TRBV27 and TRBJ2-7, and 11 junctional nucleotides match TRBD2. The clonotype was recovered from a human donor in a cohort sampled during active COVID-19. Sequencing input: peripheral blood. Here is the DNA: TGTGCCAGCAGTTTAACGGGACTAGCGGTAGAGCGGTACTTC. The resulting protein is CASSLTGLAVERYF.